This T cell receptor beta chain was recovered during a study of shared clonotypes between healthy human individuals. The authors distributed each subset's genomic DNA evenly over several immunoSEQ plates. Measured with immunoSEQ multiplex PCR; TCRdb has only the in-frame clones, and not every one. The sample yields millions of clones, 85% to 95% seen once. V shed 5 bases and J shed 4 bases, with 17 bases lying between them. The CDR3 has 15 residues. Germline V gives CDR1 SGHAT, CDR2 FQNNGV. This clone was observed once. V gene TRBV11-2 combines with J gene TRBJ1-2, with a possible D match to TRBD1 (6 bases). The sequence was collected from a man between 18 and 29 years old in good health. Sequenced: naive CD4+ T cells sorted from blood. Indicated subset: CD45RA+ positively selected. CDR3 sequence reads: CASSLPSGASYGYTF. The CDR3 region has the DNA TGTGCCAGCAGCCTCCCGTCGGGGGCGAGCTATGGCTACACCTTC.